This TCR beta chain derives from a study of blood T cell repertoires in COVID-19. Study-wide context: Acute-phase and convalescent COVID-19 samples originated in the United States, Italy and Spain. T cells, B-cell-depleted T cells, or PBMCs provided the cDNA or gDNA that served as material.

In germline, CDR1 is LNHNV, CDR2 YYDKDF (reference sequence). The CDR3 covers 14 residues. J was trimmed by 5 bases and V by 2 bases; bases with no gene match: 5. Original handling: Estimated nucleated cell counts came from reference gene primer amplification. The data were produced by immunoSEQ multiplex PCR, yet TCRdb's version contains in-frame clones alone and is incomplete. V and J calls and clone size are given by that table; D and trimming were obtained from the DNA. The repertoire holds about 210,000 clones, with 80% to 90% as singletons. This rearrangement joins TRBV15 to TRBJ2-5; TRBD2 agrees at 7 bases. The receptor's source is a woman aged 50 to 60 with acute or convalescent COVID-19. The sample was peripheral blood. The CDR3 DNA is TGTGCCACCAGCAGAAAACGGGGAGGGGAGACCCAGTACTTC. Amino acids: CATSRKRGGETQYF.